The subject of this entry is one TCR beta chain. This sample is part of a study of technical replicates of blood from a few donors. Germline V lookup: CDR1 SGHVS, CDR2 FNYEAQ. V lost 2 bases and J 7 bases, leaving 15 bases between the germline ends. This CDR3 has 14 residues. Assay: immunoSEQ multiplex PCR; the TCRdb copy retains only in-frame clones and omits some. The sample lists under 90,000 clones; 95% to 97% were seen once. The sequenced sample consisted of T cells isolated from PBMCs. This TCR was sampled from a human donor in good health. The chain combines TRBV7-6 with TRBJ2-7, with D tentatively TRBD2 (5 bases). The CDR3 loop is CASSLFVGEGEQYF. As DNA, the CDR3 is TGTGCCAGCAGCTTATTCGTGGGAGAAGGAGAGCAGTACTTC.